This note documents a single TCR beta chain sequence. Which antigen it targets is not known. Nothing much larger sits one base from this clone, and base qualities are not available. The donors were healthy, HIV-negative adults who had no recently reported acute infections or vaccinations. Every donor was a Caucasian adult residing in Nashville, Tennessee, USA. CD4+ T cells were enriched by magnetic negative selection, after which naive cells were positively selected on CD45RA and the negative fraction was taken as the memory subset. After blood collection by leukapheresis, PBMCs were isolated using Ficoll-Histopaque density gradient centrifugation and then cryopreserved in the vapor phase of liquid nitrogen. Purity and quantity of every magnetically sorted T cell population were checked by analytical flow cytometry. Each sorted fraction had its genomic DNA isolated and then quantified by UV absorbance on a Nanodrop 2000c.

This specimen comes from a study of shared clonotypes between healthy human individuals (dated by TCRdb to about 2020). About the full investigation: Three men and two women, aged 18 to 49 years, made up the cohort. Per donor, three plates each were used for CD4 naive and CD4 memory, two for CD8 naive, and one for CD8 memory. To estimate repertoire size and how much clonotype sharing occurs between individuals, the study deeply sequenced the blood TCR repertoires of five or six healthy adults. To increase sequencing depth and limit assay-specific biases, different laboratories used diverse techniques to prepare libraries and sequence TCR repertoires. Each donor's leukapheresis produced roughly between roughly 0.85 and 9.5 billion PBMCs.

Here is what the overall study found, with its caveats: Pairwise subsampling led to the expectation that sequencing depth would affect the degree of clonotype sharing among donors. Even with the large sequencing depth, rarefaction of the sorted-subset datasets indicated that sequencing was incomplete. Sharing across a few donors was observed for around 4.8% of naive CD4, less than 4% of naive CD8, about 2.3% of memory CD4, and roughly 0.4% of memory CD8 clonotypes. Sampling was restricted to blood, and TCR repertoires in tissue are likely to differ from TCR repertoires in blood. Higher generation probabilities were observed for clonotypes shared by all four sorted-subset donors than for non-shared clonotypes. Because the study included a small number of donors, the genetic and exposure-history diversity represented was limited. Estimated clonotype richness was generally larger for naive than for memory subsets.

Using the deep immunoSEQ assay, multiplex PCR amplified TCR CDR3 regions from genomic DNA. For each cell subset, the extracted genomic DNA was distributed evenly across all wells of several immunoSEQ 96-well plates, and each plate served as one replicate. For sorted subsets, approximately 200 ng of genomic DNA, equivalent to around 31,000 T cell genomes, went into each replicate PCR. Purified libraries were quantified with a Qubit 3.0 fluorometer, sized on a Bioanalyzer 2100, and re-quantified with the KAPA Library Quantification kit. Every immunoSEQ 96-well plate was sequenced on a dedicated single-read 150-cycle Illumina NextSeq 550 flow cell. Processing in the source paper ran as follows. Because the immunoSEQ output held only junctional sequences and lacked quality scores, the filtering could not match the filtering applied to full-length reads. To assign V/J genes and CDR3, sequences were annotated using PyIR, a Python wrapper for IgBLAST v1.9, with IMGT germline references. Any read was removed if the V/J assignment was weak (E-value above 1e-6), the CDR3 was missing, or the read contained stop codons, out-of-frame junctions, or ambiguous translated residues. V3J clonotypes were defined as sequences sharing an identical inferred V gene, J gene, and CDR3 amino acid sequence. Percentage overlap between repertoires was computed as shared unique clonotypes divided by the size of the smaller repertoire. Three approaches were used to assess repertoire richness: RTK rarefaction, the Chao1 estimator, and Recon v2.1 estimates of unobserved clonotypes. For all TCRbeta clonotypes obtained by the gDNA method from several donors, generation probabilities were computed with OLGA. The clones in this table, taken by TCRdb from immuneACCESS, are in-frame only. Not every clone is retained; where verified, under half of the shortfall comes from an unresolved V gene, and the cause of the rest is unknown. That table furnishes V, J and clone size, whereas the DNA furnished D and trimming. The sample table records 950,000 to 1,100,000 clones; approximately 70% of these occur just once. The ten largest clones capture approximately 1.5% of the sample.

The CDR3 measures 15 amino acids from cysteine to phenylalanine. Of the read, only the CDR3 DNA is kept; its 45 bases are in frame from base 1. CDR1 and CDR2 are read off the germline V gene as SGHTA and FQGNSA. V and J lose 2 bases and 4 bases, and a span of 15 bases separates them. The chain links TRBV7-2 with TRBJ2-7; the D gene is not confidently resolved. The sequencing sample was made of memory CD4+ T cells sorted from blood. The cell subset or site label on this specimen signifies: CD45RA-negative fraction. The receptor's source is a man between 18 and 29 years old in good health. The CDR3 amino acid sequence is: CASSLTTLWVYEQYF. The nucleotide sequence is given as TGTGCCAGCAGCTTAACTACTCTCTGGGTTTACGAGCAGTACTTC.